This T cell receptor (beta chain) emerged from a study of CD8+CD57+ T cells in acquired aplastic anemia (dated by TCRdb to 2016 to 2019). About the study as a whole: Extracted DNA from sorted CD4+ and CD8+ cells averaged approximately 3 ug, ranging from about 0.2 to 30 ug. For healthy donor samples, the average read count was about 10 million for CD4+ cells and 11 million to 13 million for CD8+ cells. General findings and caveats noted by the study authors: No significant difference in CD8+ Simpson's diversity was found between patients and healthy controls (P=0.060). Twenty-nine CD8+ CDR3 sequences were found to be shared between patients and controls, but these sequences appeared to be highly expressed in patients and within the immunodominant clones of the patients.

In this study, sorted CD4+ and CD8+ T cells from the blood of healthy subjects and of severe aplastic anemia patients had their TCR repertoires deep-sequenced. Ficoll-Paque density gradient centrifugation was used to isolate peripheral blood mononuclear cells. Before DNA extraction, CD4+ and CD8+ T cells were sorted by FACS or by magnetic beads. In the case of this clonotype: This receptor's antigen is unknown. No much larger clonotype is one base removed from it; base qualities were not supplied.

Profiling of TCR beta VDJ combinations and CDR3 sequences used genomic DNA as the template. An Illumina HiSeq 2000 was the platform used for TCR repertoire sequencing. The original pipeline was this. TRBV/TRBJ rearrangement plots, CDR3 size and DJ length profiles, and Simpson's diversity index were used to assess repertoires. The immunodominant clone was defined as the most abundant DNA sequence in deep sequencing data. CDR3 amino acid sequences were screened for sharing across subjects and were compared with published repertoires and the VDJdb database. TCRdb ran its own pipeline on the public reads, namely fastp trimming at Q25 and MiXCR clone calling, and kept in-frame beta chains. Rows with a matching CDR3 protein are joined into one entry that keeps the most common DNA and genes. The V and J calls, along with clone size, are taken from TCRdb and not from the paper's own processing. The sample table holds some 120,000 distinct CDR3 sequences, of which 48% were seen once. In total, the top ten clones hold around 2.5% of the sample.

The CDR1 and CDR2 encoded by the germline V gene are SQVTM and ANQGSEA. The CDR3, cysteine through phenylalanine, is 13 amino acids long. Left in the record is the CDR3 DNA by itself, 39 bases read in frame from the first base. Specimen: sorted CD4+, CD8+, or CD8+CD57+ T cells (not recorded which) from PBMCs. The TCR originated in a human donor in good health, serving as a control. This receptor chain uses TRBV29-1 and TRBJ1-1; TRBD1 is perhaps the D gene, given 6 matching bases. The DNA sequence is given as TGCAGTGTCGCACCCCCAGGGGTCACTGAAGCTTTCTTT. Translated, this gives CSVAPPGVTEAFF.